These 23 T cell receptor beta chains were all obtained from the same sample, sequenced in a study of T cells after yellow fever vaccination. TCRdb redid the calling of the 5' RACE reads with MiXCR, one entry per CDR3 protein. The sample lists hundreds of thousands of distinct CDR3 sequences, around 8.1% seen once, with roughly 15% in the top ten. The sample consisted of PBMCs, taken about 49 days after the first yellow fever vaccination. These receptor sequences come from a man between 18 and 29 years old who received the YFV17D yellow fever vaccine.

This clonotype was seen more than once but under ten times. V and J are TRBV27 and TRBJ1-2; perhaps TRBD1 as D (5 bases). This CDR3 spans 13 amino acids. V was cut by 6 bases and J by 7 bases, with 15 bases left in between. Germline CDR1 and CDR2: MNHEY and SMNVEV (reference sequence). CDR3 DNA: TGTGCCAGCAGCCCCCTCGACAGTGGTGGCTACACCTTC. This gives the protein CASSPLDSGGYTF.

V is TRBV10-3 and J is TRBJ2-7; no definite D call. Germline V CDR1 and CDR2: ENHRY, SYGVKD. The germline V and J ends were trimmed by 6 bases and 3 bases, with 15 bases remaining between them. CDR3 size: 14 residues. The CDR3 DNA follows: TGTGCCATCAGCTCGGCAGCCACTTACTACGAGCAGTACGTC. Amino acids: CAISSAATYYEQYV.

The chain couples TRBV12-3 or TRBV12-4 to TRBJ2-2, with 11 bases identical to TRBD2. The CDR3 is 17 amino acids. V dropped 5 bases and J dropped 3; count of bases not matched to a gene: 8. CDR3 sequence (DNA): TGTGCCAGCAGTCCCGGGACTAGCGGCCTCCACACCGGGGAGCTGTTTTTT. Amino acids: CASSPGTSGLHTGELFF.

This clonotype was picked up a small number of times. The rearrangement uses TRBV29-1 and TRBJ2-7, with D unclear. Trimming cost V 3 bases and J 5 bases, with 14 bases left between them. The CDR3 contains 13 residues. Germline V gene data show CDR1 as SQVTM and CDR2 as ANQGSEA. The CDR3, as DNA: TGCAGCGTTGAGTTCAGCTTAATTAACGAGCAGTACTTC. Translation gives CSVEFSLINEQYF.

This chain connects TRBV7-2 to TRBJ1-6; perhaps TRBD1 as D (5 bases). Germline V gene sequence: CDR1 SGHTA, CDR2 FQGNSA. V shed 6 bases and J shed 7 bases, with 16 bases lying between them. The CDR3 has 15 amino acids. The CDR3 DNA follows: TGTGCCAGCAGAAGGGTCGGGGGAGTGAATTCACCCCTCCACTTT. Its translation is CASRRVGGVNSPLHF.

The table lists this clonotype with a few counts. V usage is TRBV20-1 and J usage is TRBJ2-7, with 11 bases identical to TRBD2. CDR1 and CDR2 (germline): DFQATT, SNEGSKA (reference sequence). The CDR3 is made up of 13 amino acids. With 6 bases clipped from V and 1 base from J, the junction kept 2 bases outside the gene matches. The CDR3 reads CSAASGGSYEQYF. For the CDR3, the DNA is TGCAGTGCGGCTAGCGGGGGGTCCTACGAGCAGTACTTC.

This clonotype came up a few times. This chain uses TRBV10-3 with TRBJ2-1; D tentatively fits TRBD1 or TRBD2 (6 bases each). The CDR3 has 16 residues. CDR1 is ENHRY, CDR2 SYGVKD, per germline. V dropped 5 bases and J dropped 6 bases, with 20 bases sitting between them. CDR3 bases: TGTGCCATCAGTTATCCGGGGGCCACGAGGGGCAATGAGCAGTTCTTC. Residues: CAISYPGATRGNEQFF.

Only a few counts were recorded for this clonotype. The rearrangement joins TRBV24-1 to TRBJ2-2, with 7 bases aligning to TRBD1. Germline CDR1 is KGHDR and CDR2 is SFDVKD. This CDR3 region has 17 residues. With 7 bases clipped from V and 5 bases from J, the junction kept 15 bases outside the gene matches. The CDR3 loop is CATSPGTAVIGTGELFF. CDR3 sequence (DNA): TGTGCCACCAGCCCCGGGACAGCAGTTATAGGAACCGGGGAGCTGTTTTTT.

This clonotype has just a few counts. The chain joins TRBV7-2 to TRBJ1-6, with D possibly being TRBD1 (5 bases). V lost 2 bases and J 3 bases, leaving 11 bases between the germline ends. The CDR3 runs to 16 residues. Germline-derived CDR1 and CDR2 are SGHTA and FQGNSA. CDR3 DNA sequence: TGTGCCAGCAGCTTATTTTCCGGGGGCTATAATTCACCCCTCCACTTT. This encodes CASSLFSGGYNSPLHF.

This clonotype was detected only a few times. CDR3 protein: CASKIGTPNEKLFF. The CDR3 nucleotides read TGTGCCAGCAAAATCGGGACACCTAATGAAAAACTGTTTTTT. The chain recombines TRBV5-5 with TRBJ1-4; possibly TRBD1 for D (6 bases). The CDR3 length is 14 residues. V was shortened by 6 bases and J by 3 bases, with 12 bases between the two germline ends. Germline lookup yields CDR1 SGHKS and CDR2 YYEKEE (reference sequence).

The chain links TRBV5-5 to TRBJ2-5, with TRBD2 as a possible D gene (5 bases). Trimming cost V 2 bases and J 1 base, with 18 bases left between them. The length of the CDR3 is 17 residues. Germline V CDR1 and CDR2: SGHKS, YYEKEE (reference sequence). The CDR3 region has the DNA TGTGCCAGCAGCTTTTGGTGGGAGTTCTTGACCCAAGAGACCCAGTACTTC. Protein sequence: CASSFWWEFLTQETQYF.

This clonotype was detected many times. The CDR3 DNA reads as TGCGCCAGCAGTTTGGGAGGGCGGGGAAACATTCAGTACTTC. Its translation is CASSLGGRGNIQYF. The chain carries TRBV4-3 and TRBJ2-4; 7 bases are shared with TRBD2. V shed 6 bases, J shed 6 bases, and the junction held 8 bases outside the gene matches. Germline V gives CDR1 LGHNA, CDR2 YSLEER. CDR3 length: 14 amino acids.

This chain links TRBV29-1 with TRBJ1-6; the D gene is possibly TRBD1 (5 bases). CDR3 size: 13 residues. The V gene's germline CDR1 is SQVTM and CDR2 ANQGSEA. Trimming removed 6 bases at V and 4 bases at J, with 10 bases between. This CDR3 is CSVRDAYNSPLHF. As DNA, the CDR3 is TGCAGCGTCCGGGACGCTTATAATTCACCCCTCCACTTT.

This clonotype was detected only a few times. This chain uses TRBV4-3 with TRBJ2-5; 9 nucleotides agree with TRBD2. The CDR3 is 15 amino acids. Looked up from germline, CDR1 is LGHNA and CDR2 is YSLEER. The V gene end was trimmed by 0 bases and the J gene end by 5 bases; junction bases not matched to a gene: 4. This CDR3 is CASSQDLAGHETQYF. CDR3 in DNA: TGCGCCAGCAGCCAAGATCTAGCGGGGCATGAGACCCAGTACTTC.

This clonotype has just a few counts. The chain uses TRBV20-1 and TRBJ2-1, with 10 positions matching TRBD1. CDR1 and CDR2 from the germline V gene are DFQATT and SNEGSKA (reference sequence). Trimming at V came to 4 bases and at J to 7 bases, leaving 10 bases not matched to a gene. The CDR3 covers 15 residues. CDR3 amino acids: CSATETGGAENEQFF. CDR3 DNA sequence: TGCAGTGCTACCGAGACAGGGGGCGCGGAGAATGAGCAGTTCTTC.

This clonotype has just a few counts. V and J are TRBV7-2 and TRBJ1-3; the D gene is possibly TRBD1 (6 bases). This CDR3 region has 15 residues. V lost 4 bases to trimming and J lost 3 bases, with 13 bases between them. Germline values: CDR1 SGHTA, CDR2 FQGNSA. CDR3 region: CASSSPAGVGNTIYF. Written as DNA, the CDR3 is TGTGCCAGCAGCTCCCCAGCAGGGGTTGGAAACACCATATATTTT.

This clonotype was found many times. This chain links TRBV20-1 with TRBJ2-7; 8 bases map to TRBD1. The CDR3 extends over 11 amino acids. After removal of 6 bases from V and 9 bases from J, the junction contained 7 bases not matched to a gene. The germline V gene encodes CDR1 DFQATT and CDR2 SNEGSKA (reference sequence). DNA of the CDR3: TGCAGTGCCGGACAGGGCCTCGGGCAGTACGTC. The encoded protein is CSAGQGLGQYV.

This clonotype was counted many times. V and J are TRBV20-1 and TRBJ2-3; D possibly corresponds to TRBD2 (6 bases). Germline CDR1 is DFQATT and CDR2 is SNEGSKA (reference sequence). The CDR3 covers 12 residues. V was shortened by 0 bases and J by 6 bases, with 7 bases between the two germline ends. For the CDR3, the DNA is TGCAGTGCTAGAGAGAGCGGGGATACGCAGTATTTT. Protein: CSARESGDTQYF.

A few counts support this clonotype. The chain joins TRBV5-6 to TRBJ2-1; the match to TRBD2 covers 7 bases. V dropped 3 bases and J dropped 9; count of bases not matched to a gene: 6. This CDR3 has 13 amino acids. The germline gives CDR1 SGHDT, CDR2 YYEEEE. CDR3 sequence: CASSSGGGSEQFF. CDR3 nucleotides: TGTGCCAGCAGCTCCGGCGGGGGTAGTGAGCAGTTCTTC.

The V gene is TRBV14, the J gene TRBJ2-1; D gene uncertain. The CDR3 spans 15 residues. Trimming removed 1 base from V and 3 bases from J, with 10 bases in between. The germline CDR1 and CDR2 sequences are SGHDN and FVKESK. The CDR3 sequence: CASSQADPLYNEQFF. The CDR3 nucleotides read TGTGCCAGCAGCCAAGCGGACCCGCTCTACAATGAGCAGTTCTTC.

DNA for the CDR3: TGCAGTGCGCGACAGGGTGTGACCGGGGAGCTGTTTTTT. It specifies CSARQGVTGELFF. The gene calls are TRBV20-1 and TRBJ2-2; TRBD1 agrees at 7 bases. Germline trimming cut 6 bases from V and 5 bases from J; bases unmatched to any gene: 6. This CDR3 is 13 amino acids long. The germline gives CDR1 DFQATT, CDR2 SNEGSKA (reference sequence).

The V call is TRBV9, the J call TRBJ2-2, with TRBD1 matching 8 bases. The CDR3 spans 13 residues. The V gene end was trimmed by 4 bases and the J gene end by 7 bases; junction bases not matched to a gene: 3. Germline CDR1 SGDLS, CDR2 YYNGEE. CDR3 sequence reads: CASSQGAGGELFF. In nucleotides, the CDR3 is TGTGCCAGCAGCCAGGGGGCAGGCGGGGAGCTGTTTTTT.

CDR3 in amino acids: CASSPLGTGFTGELFF. For the CDR3, the DNA is TGTGCCAGCAGCCCACTAGGGACAGGATTCACCGGGGAGCTGTTTTTT. The V gene is TRBV7-2, the J gene TRBJ2-2, with 8 nucleotides matching TRBD1. CDR1 and CDR2 from the germline V gene are SGHTA and FQGNSA. V trimming: 5 bases; J trimming: 4 bases; junction bases outside the gene matches: 9. This CDR3 has 16 amino acids.